The rows below give T cell receptor beta chains drawn from one sample of a study of CD8 T cells in Susac syndrome. Each CDR3 protein is one row after TCRdb ran MiXCR on the immunoSEQ multiplex PCR reads. The sample shows some 150,000 distinct CDR3 sequences, roughly 95% of them seen only once. Sequencing used CD8+ T cells from PBMCs. All receptors come from a human donor with multiple sclerosis. The CDR3 runs from the conserved cysteine through the conserved F or W. D genes are given only for firm matches. Expanded clones are given a class, and other clones once, few, many or no size at all.

>NA|TRBV27|NA|TRBJ1-1
TGTGCCAGCAGTCCCCTCAGGGTGGTAACGAACACTGAAGCTTTCTTT
CASSPLRVVTNTEAFF
>NA|TRBV3-1|NA|TRBJ2-6
TGTGCCAGCAGCCAAGATGGCGGCACTGGGGCCAACGTCCTGACTTTC
CASSQDGGTGANVLTF
>NA|TRBV2|TRBD2|TRBJ2-1
TGTGCCAGCAGGGCCACAGGAGCTAGCGGGGGCTTGTCCTACAATGAGCAGTTCTTC
CASRATGASGGLSYNEQFF
>NA|TRBV30|TRBD1|TRBJ1-1
TGTGCCTGGAGGGGGGAGGGGGCCAATGAAGCTTTCTTT
CAWRGEGANEAFF
>NA|TRBV7-9|NA|TRBJ2-4
TGTGCCAGCAGCTTACCCCAGGGTAACATTCAGTACTTC
CASSLPQGNIQYF
>NA|TRBV20-1|NA|TRBJ2-2
TGCAGTGCTAGAGATATGGGGGCCGGGGAGCTGTTTTTT
CSARDMGAGELFF
>NA|TRBV5-1|TRBD2|TRBJ2-5
TGCGCCAGCAGGGGCGGGACTAGCGGTTTCCAAGAGACCCAGTACTTC
CASRGGTSGFQETQYF
>NA|TRBV19|NA|TRBJ2-2
TGTGCCAGTAGCCCGACACCCGCGAACACCGGGGAGCTGTTTTTT
CASSPTPANTGELFF
>NA|TRBV27|NA|TRBJ2-7
TGTGCCAGCAGTTTAACAGTCTCCTACGAGCAGTACTTC
CASSLTVSYEQYF
>NA|TRBV9|NA|TRBJ2-5
TGTGCCAGCAGCGTAGTCTTTAGCTGGAGGAAGACCCAGTACTTC
CASSVVFSWRKTQYF
>NA|TRBV30|NA|TRBJ2-5
TGTGCCTGGTCACTGGAAGAGACCCAGTACTTC
CAWSLEETQYF
>NA|TRBV6-5|NA|TRBJ1-5
TGTGCCAGCAGTTACTCTTTGGATAGCAATCAGCCCCAGCATTTT
CASSYSLDSNQPQHF
>NA|TRBV11-1|NA|TRBJ2-5
TGTGCCACCACGGACAGCAGGGAGACCCAGTACTTC
CATTDSRETQYF
>NA|TRBV19|NA|TRBJ2-2
TGTGCCAGTAGTATAGGCCAGGGATATTACACCGGGGAGCTGTTTTTT
CASSIGQGYYTGELFF
>once|TRBV30|NA|TRBJ1-5
TGTGCCTGGAGGGAGGGGGGCTGGAGCAATCAGCCCCAGCATTTT
CAWREGGWSNQPQHF
>NA|TRBV25-1|NA|TRBJ1-2
TGTGCCAGCAGTGGAGAGATTGGGGCGGCCAAGAAGGGCTACACCTTC
CASSGEIGAAKKGYTF
>NA|TRBV20-1|NA|TRBJ2-2
TGCAGTGCTACCAGACAGCACACCGGGGAGCTGTTTTTT
CSATRQHTGELFF
>NA|TRBV5-6|NA|TRBJ1-1
TGTGCCAGCAGCTTGCCGGGAGGGGGGAACACTGAAGCTTTCTTT
CASSLPGGGNTEAFF
>NA|TRBV4-1|NA|TRBJ2-1
TGCGCCAGCAGCCCAACGGCGGGCAATGAGCAGTTCTTC
CASSPTAGNEQFF
>NA|TRBV9|TRBD1|TRBJ1-2
TGTGCCAGCAGCGCAGACAGGGCGGGCTACACCTTC
CASSADRAGYTF
>NA|TRBV25-1|NA|TRBJ2-5
TGTGCCAGCAGTGACTCACTCGACTGGGAGACCCAGTACTTC
CASSDSLDWETQYF
>NA|TRBV29-1|NA|TRBJ1-1
TGCACCGTGCCCGGGCAGCAGAACACTGAAGCTTTCTTT
CTVPGQQNTEAFF
>NA|TRBV24-1|NA|TRBJ2-1
TGTGCCACCAGTGATCCAGAGTTCAAGCATGAGCAGTTCTTC
CATSDPEFKHEQFF
>NA|TRBV6-5|NA|TRBJ2-7
TGTGCCAGCAGTTACGGCAAGGAGCAGTACTTC
CASSYGKEQYF
>NA|TRBV20-1|NA|TRBJ2-5
TGCAGTGCTAGAGACTCCGGGACCGTAGGGGAGACCCAGTACTTC
CSARDSGTVGETQYF
>NA|TRBV13|NA|TRBJ2-1
TGTGCCAGCAGCTTAGTCGGTGGGGGGACCCACAATGAGCAGTTCTTC
CASSLVGGGTHNEQFF
>NA|TRBV7-9|NA|TRBJ2-3
TGTGCCAGCAGCTTGGTTAGCGCACGCACAGATACGCAGTATTTT
CASSLVSARTDTQYF
>NA|TRBV27|NA|TRBJ2-7
TGTGCCAGCAGTTTACAGGAAAACTACGAGCAGTACTTC
CASSLQENYEQYF
>NA|TRBV19|TRBD2|TRBJ2-1
TGTGCCAGTAGTACATTTAGCGGGGGCCACTACAATGAGCAGTTCTTC
CASSTFSGGHYNEQFF
>NA|TRBV29-1|NA|TRBJ2-1
TGCAGCGCCCAAACGAGGGACTCCTTCTACAATGAGCAGTTCTTC
CSAQTRDSFYNEQFF
>NA|TRBV20-1|TRBD1|TRBJ1-4
TGCAGTGCTCAGGCCAGGGGGCTTCGGGAAAAACTGTTTTTT
CSAQARGLREKLFF
>NA|TRBV30|NA|TRBJ1-6
TGTGCCTGGAGTATGGGGTCACCCCTCCACTTT
CAWSMGSPLHF
>once|TRBV9|TRBD1|TRBJ2-7
TGTGCCAGCAGCGACGCAGGGGGCTACGAGCAGTACTTC
CASSDAGGYEQYF
>NA|TRBV2|TRBD1|TRBJ2-5
TGTGCCAGCAGTGAAACCTTGACAGGGGTACAAGAGACCCAGTACTTC
CASSETLTGVQETQYF
>NA|TRBV30|NA|TRBJ1-1
TGTGCCTGGAGGGCGAAGGGGTTGGGGAACACTGAAGCTTTCTTT
CAWRAKGLGNTEAFF
>NA|TRBV30|TRBD1|TRBJ1-2
TGTGCCTGGACCTTTACAGGGGGCTATGGCTACACCTTC
CAWTFTGGYGYTF
>NA|TRBV29-1|TRBD1|TRBJ2-1
TGCAGCGTTGAAGATAGGGGTGGGGACAGGGGTGGCGATGAGCAGTTCTTC
CSVEDRGGDRGGDEQFF
>once|TRBV29-1|NA|TRBJ2-1
TGCAGCGCCGACACTAGCAATGAGCAGTTCTTC
CSADTSNEQFF
>once|TRBV6-6|NA|TRBJ2-7
TGTGCCAGCAGTTACCCCGCAGAGTCCTACGAGCAGTACTTC
CASSYPAESYEQYF
>NA|TRBV27|NA|TRBJ2-5
TGTGCCAGCAGTTTAGCGGCTAGCGTGGAGACCCAGTACTTC
CASSLAASVETQYF